This TCR beta chain appears in the sequencing data of a study of T-cell reconstitution after alpha-beta-depleted transplantation in children. This clonotype was seen a few times. V trimming: 1 base; J trimming: 0 bases; junction bases outside the gene matches: 7. Germline-derived CDR1 and CDR2 are LGHNA and YSLEER. This CDR3 region has 19 residues. Unique molecular identifiers were built into the TCRbeta library. TCRdb processed the PCR reads anew with MiXCR; each CDR3 protein has one entry. Found here are around 370,000 distinct CDR3 sequences, under 13% of them singletons; the top ten hold 2.4%. The chain uses TRBV4-3 and TRBJ2-2; 11 nucleotides align to TRBD2. This TCR came from a human donor who donated a stem cell graft to a child with acute lymphoblastic leukemia. The specimen was PBMCs from the stem cell graft donor, collected from the stem cell graft. The CDR3 here is CASSQVASGRTSNTGELFF. CDR3 bases: TGCGCCAGCAGCCAAGTGGCTAGCGGGAGGACCTCGAACACCGGGGAGCTGTTTTTT.